The sequence of this T cell receptor (beta chain) was determined in a study of cytotoxic CD8 clonotypes in ibrutinib-treated CLL. For the study at large: Recorded responses included 24 partial and 2 complete; following median 68 months, approximately 15 stayed remitted and roughly 12 progressed.

The length of the CDR3 is 16 residues. Germline values: CDR1 SGDLS, CDR2 YYNGEE. V shed 0 bases, J shed 8 bases, and the junction held 9 bases outside the gene matches. The planned depth of sequencing spanned 1 in 200,000 to 1 in 1 million T cells. The assay was immunoSEQ multiplex PCR, and TCRdb's table has in-frame clones only and misses some. This table holds about 150,000 clones, about 80% found once. Whole-study results and caveats: Clonality increased with ibrutinib response but returned toward baseline at progression. Stable or contracted on treatment, public clonotypes were also uncommon.

This clone was detected only once. Antigen: not known. The chain joins TRBV9 to TRBJ2-1, with 9 nucleotides matching TRBD2. This sequence was found in a human donor with chronic lymphocytic leukemia. This specimen was PBMCs, taken after 12 months of ibrutinib treatment. DNA of the CDR3: TGTGCCAGCAGCGTAGAATTAGCGGGAGTTTATCATGAGCAGTTCTTC. It specifies CASSVELAGVYHEQFF.